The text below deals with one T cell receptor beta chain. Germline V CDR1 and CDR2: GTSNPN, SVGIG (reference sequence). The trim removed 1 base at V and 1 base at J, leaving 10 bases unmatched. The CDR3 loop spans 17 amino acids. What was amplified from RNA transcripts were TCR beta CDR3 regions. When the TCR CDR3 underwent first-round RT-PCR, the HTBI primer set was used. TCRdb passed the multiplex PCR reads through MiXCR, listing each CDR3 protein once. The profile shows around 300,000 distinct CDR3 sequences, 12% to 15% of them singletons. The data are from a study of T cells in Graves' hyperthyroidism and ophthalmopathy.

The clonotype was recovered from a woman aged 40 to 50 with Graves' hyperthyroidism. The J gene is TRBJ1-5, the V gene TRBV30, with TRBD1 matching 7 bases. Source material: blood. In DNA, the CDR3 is TGTGCCTGGAGTGCAGGAAGACAGGGTTCCAGCAATCAGCCCCAGCATTTT. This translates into CAWSAGRQGSSNQPQHF.